This T cell receptor (beta chain) was profiled in a study of shared T cell receptors in the human thymus. V trimming: 5 bases; J trimming: 5 bases; junction bases outside the gene matches: 11. The CDR3 totals 17 residues. Germline CDR1 SGHAT, CDR2 FQNNGV. Only in-frame clones appear in the TCRdb table, and some are missing; sequencing was by immunoSEQ multiplex PCR. Seen here are approximately 490,000 clones, more than 75% observed once, and the top ten hold about 0.013%. Another study also made use of these data, one on human thymus T cells. This second report adds: Resected material from corrective heart surgery provided the thymus tissue analysed. Both thymic and peripheral blood repertoires showed apparently biased V and J usage.

The material sequenced was thymocytes. The clonotype originates from a boy younger than two with a congenital heart defect. The rearrangement links TRBV11-2 to TRBJ2-7, with 14 bases fitting TRBD2. CDR3 sequence reads: CASSKRLAGGLLHEQYF. As DNA, the CDR3 is TGTGCCAGCAGCAAAAGACTAGCGGGAGGGCTCCTCCACGAGCAGTACTTC.